This TCR beta chain is from a study of CD8+CD57+ T cells in acquired aplastic anemia. Study overall: The mean DNA yield obtained from sorted CD4+ and CD8+ cells came to 3.2 ug. Healthy donors averaged about 10 million reads for CD4+ cells.

TCR beta VDJ and CDR3 profiling used genomic DNA as template. TCRdb ran MiXCR on the reads and lists one entry per CDR3 protein. The sample has some 170,000 distinct CDR3 sequences; roughly 47% are singletons. Study-level findings and limits: Patient and control CD8+ Simpson's diversity was not significantly different. Patients and controls shared approximately 30 CD8+ CDR3 sequences, highly expressed in patients.

J lost 0 bases, V lost 0 bases, and 1 base had no gene match. This CDR3 has 16 residues. The V gene's germline CDR1 is SGHVS and CDR2 FQNEAQ. This clonotype has ten or more counts. The antigen is undetermined. The sequenced material came from sorted CD4+, CD8+, or CD8+CD57+ T cells (not recorded which) from PBMCs. This TCR derives from a human donor in good health. V usage is TRBV7-8 and J usage is TRBJ1-2; 10 nucleotides line up with TRBD1. CDR3 nucleotides: TGTGCCAGCAGCTTAGCGGGACAGGGGCCTAACTATGGCTACACCTTC. This encodes CASSLAGQGPNYGYTF.